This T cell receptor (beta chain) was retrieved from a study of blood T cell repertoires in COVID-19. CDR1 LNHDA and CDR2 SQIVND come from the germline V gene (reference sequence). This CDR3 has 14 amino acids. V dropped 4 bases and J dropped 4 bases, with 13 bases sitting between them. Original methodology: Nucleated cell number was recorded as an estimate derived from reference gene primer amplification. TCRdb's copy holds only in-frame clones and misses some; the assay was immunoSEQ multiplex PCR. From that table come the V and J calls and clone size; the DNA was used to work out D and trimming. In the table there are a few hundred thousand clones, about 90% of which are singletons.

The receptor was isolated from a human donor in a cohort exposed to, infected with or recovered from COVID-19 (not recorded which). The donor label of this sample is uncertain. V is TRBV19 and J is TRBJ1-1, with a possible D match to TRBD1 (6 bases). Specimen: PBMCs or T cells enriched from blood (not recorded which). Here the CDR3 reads CASSTNRDATEAFF. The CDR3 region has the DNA TGTGCCAGTAGTACCAACAGGGATGCCACTGAAGCTTTCTTT.